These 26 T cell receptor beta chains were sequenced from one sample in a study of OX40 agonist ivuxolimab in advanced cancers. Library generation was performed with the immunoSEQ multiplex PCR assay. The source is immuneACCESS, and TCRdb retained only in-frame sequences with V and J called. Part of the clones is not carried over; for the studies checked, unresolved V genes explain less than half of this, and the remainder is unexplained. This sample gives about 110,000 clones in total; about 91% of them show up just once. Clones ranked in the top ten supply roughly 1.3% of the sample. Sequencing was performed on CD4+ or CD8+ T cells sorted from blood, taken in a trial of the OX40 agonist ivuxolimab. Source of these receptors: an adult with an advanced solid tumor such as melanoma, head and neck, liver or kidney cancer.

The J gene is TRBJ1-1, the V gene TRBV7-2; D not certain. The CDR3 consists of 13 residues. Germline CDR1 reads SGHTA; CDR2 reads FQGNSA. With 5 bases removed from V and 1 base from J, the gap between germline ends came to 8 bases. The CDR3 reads CASSPRRNTEAFF. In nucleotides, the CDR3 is TGTGCCAGCAGCCCTCGCAGGAACACTGAAGCTTTCTTT.

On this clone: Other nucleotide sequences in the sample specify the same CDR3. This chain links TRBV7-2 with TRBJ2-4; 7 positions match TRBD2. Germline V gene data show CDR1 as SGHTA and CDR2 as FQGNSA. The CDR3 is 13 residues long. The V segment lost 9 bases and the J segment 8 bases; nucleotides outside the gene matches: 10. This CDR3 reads CASTSGGGDIQYF. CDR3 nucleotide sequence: TGTGCCAGTACCTCGGGAGGCGGGGACATTCAGTACTTC. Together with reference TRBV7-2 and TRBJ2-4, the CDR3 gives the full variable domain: GAGVSQSPSNKVTEKGKDVELRCDPISGHTALYWYRQSLGQGLEFLIYFQGNSAPDKSGLPSDRFSAERTGGSVSTLTIQRTQQEDSAVYLCASTSGGGDIQYFGAGTRLSVL.

CDR3 loop: CASTSGGGQGTEAFF. The CDR3 DNA reads TGTGCCAGCACCTCAGGGGGAGGGCAGGGCACTGAAGCTTTCTTT. The J gene is TRBJ1-1, the V gene TRBV2; 7 bases agree with TRBD1. The germline gives CDR1 SNHLY, CDR2 FYNNEI. The CDR3 covers 15 residues. The ends lost 7 bases at V and 4 bases at J; junction bases unmatched: 12.

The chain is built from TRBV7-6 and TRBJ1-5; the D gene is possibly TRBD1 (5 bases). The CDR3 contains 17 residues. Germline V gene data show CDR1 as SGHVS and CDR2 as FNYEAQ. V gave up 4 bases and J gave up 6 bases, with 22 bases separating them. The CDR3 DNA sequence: TGTGCCAGCAGCTCTAACACCGACATGTCGGGGGGTCAGCCCCAGCATTTT. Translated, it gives CASSSNTDMSGGQPQHF.

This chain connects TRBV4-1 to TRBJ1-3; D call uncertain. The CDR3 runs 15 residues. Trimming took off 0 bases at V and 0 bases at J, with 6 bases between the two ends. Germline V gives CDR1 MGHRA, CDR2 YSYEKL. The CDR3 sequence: CASSQEGNSGNTIYF. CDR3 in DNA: TGCGCCAGCAGCCAAGAAGGGAACTCTGGAAACACCATATATTTT.

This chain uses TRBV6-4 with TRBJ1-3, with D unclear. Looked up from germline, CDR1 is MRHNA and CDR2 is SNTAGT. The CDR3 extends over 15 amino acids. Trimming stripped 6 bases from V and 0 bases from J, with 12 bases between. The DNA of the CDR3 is TGTGCCAGCAGGGCCTTCCCAGACTCTGGAAACACCATATATTTT. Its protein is CASRAFPDSGNTIYF.

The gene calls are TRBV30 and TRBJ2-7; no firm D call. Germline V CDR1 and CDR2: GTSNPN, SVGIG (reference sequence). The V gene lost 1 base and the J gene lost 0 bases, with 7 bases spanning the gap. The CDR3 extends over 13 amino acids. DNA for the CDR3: TGTGCCTGGAGTGCGGACGCCTCCTACGAGCAGTACTTC. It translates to CAWSADASYEQYF.

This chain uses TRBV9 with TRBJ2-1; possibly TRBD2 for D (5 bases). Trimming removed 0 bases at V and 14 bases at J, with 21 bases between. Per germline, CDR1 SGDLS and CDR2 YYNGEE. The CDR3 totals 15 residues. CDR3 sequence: CASSVGSGPALLKFF. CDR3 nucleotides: TGTGCCAGCAGCGTAGGGAGCGGACCCGCCCTACTAAAGTTCTTC.

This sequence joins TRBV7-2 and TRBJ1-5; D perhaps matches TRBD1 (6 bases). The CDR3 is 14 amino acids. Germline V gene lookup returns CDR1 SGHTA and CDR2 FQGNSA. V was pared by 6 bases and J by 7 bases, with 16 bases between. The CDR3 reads CASRPLGAKQPQHF. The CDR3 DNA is TGTGCCAGCAGACCACTGGGGGCGAAGCAGCCCCAGCATTTT.

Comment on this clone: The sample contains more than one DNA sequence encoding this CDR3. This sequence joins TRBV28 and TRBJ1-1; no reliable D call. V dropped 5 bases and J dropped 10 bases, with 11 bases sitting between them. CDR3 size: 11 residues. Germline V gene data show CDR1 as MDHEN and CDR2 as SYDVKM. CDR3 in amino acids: CASSNPRGAFF. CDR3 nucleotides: TGTGCCAGCAGTAACCCCAGAGGAGCTTTCTTT.

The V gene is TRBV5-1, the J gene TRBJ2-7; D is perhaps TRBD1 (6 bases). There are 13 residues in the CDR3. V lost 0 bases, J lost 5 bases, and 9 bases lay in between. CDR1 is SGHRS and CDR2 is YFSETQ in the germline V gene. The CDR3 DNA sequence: TGCGCCAGCAGCTTGGACAGGGTAAACGAGCAGTACTTC. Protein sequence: CASSLDRVNEQYF.

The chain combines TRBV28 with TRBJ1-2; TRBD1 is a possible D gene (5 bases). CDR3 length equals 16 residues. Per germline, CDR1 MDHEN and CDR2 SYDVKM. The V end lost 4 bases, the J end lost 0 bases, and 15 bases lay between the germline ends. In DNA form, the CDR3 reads TGTGCCAGCAGTTCCCCCGGGGGGGAGCCTAACTATGGCTACACCTTC. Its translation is CASSSPGGEPNYGYTF.

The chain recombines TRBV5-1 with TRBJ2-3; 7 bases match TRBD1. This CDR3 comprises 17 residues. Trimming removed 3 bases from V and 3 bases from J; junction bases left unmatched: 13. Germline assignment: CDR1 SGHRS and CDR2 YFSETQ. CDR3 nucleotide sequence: TGCGCCAGCAGCTACCAACCCGGGACAGCACCTACAGATACGCAGTATTTT. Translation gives CASSYQPGTAPTDTQYF.

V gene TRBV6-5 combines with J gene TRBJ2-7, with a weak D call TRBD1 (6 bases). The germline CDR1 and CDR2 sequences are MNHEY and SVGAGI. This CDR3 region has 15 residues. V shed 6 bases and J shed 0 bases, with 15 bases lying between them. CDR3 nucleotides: TGTGCCAGCAGCCGTCAGGGGCCTTCCTCCTACGAGCAGTACTTC. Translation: CASSRQGPSSYEQYF.

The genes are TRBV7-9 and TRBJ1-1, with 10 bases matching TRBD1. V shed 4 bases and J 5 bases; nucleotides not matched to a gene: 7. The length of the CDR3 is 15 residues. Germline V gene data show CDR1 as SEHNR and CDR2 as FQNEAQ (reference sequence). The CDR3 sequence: CASSYAGQGITEAFF. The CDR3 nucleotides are TGTGCCAGCAGCTACGCGGGACAGGGGATAACTGAAGCTTTCTTT.

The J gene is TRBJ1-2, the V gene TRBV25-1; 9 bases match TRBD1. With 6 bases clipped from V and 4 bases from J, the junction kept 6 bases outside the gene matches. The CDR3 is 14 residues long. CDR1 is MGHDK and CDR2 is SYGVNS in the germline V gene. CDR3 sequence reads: CASRTGGAFYGYTF. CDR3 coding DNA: TGTGCCAGCAGGACAGGGGGAGCGTTCTATGGCTACACCTTC.

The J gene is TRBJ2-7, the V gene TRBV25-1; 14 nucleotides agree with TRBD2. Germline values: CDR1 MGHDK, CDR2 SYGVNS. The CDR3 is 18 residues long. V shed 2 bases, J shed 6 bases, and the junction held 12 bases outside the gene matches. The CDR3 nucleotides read TGTGCCAGCAGTGAACCCGAAGGGACTAGCGGGAGACTGGGCGAGCAGTACTTC. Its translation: CASSEPEGTSGRLGEQYF.

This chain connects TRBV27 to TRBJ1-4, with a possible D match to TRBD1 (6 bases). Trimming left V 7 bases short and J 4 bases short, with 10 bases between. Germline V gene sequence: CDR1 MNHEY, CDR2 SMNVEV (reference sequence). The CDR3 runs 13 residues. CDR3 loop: CASKRTDNEKLFF. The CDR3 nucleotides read TGTGCCAGCAAGAGGACAGATAATGAAAAACTGTTTTTT.

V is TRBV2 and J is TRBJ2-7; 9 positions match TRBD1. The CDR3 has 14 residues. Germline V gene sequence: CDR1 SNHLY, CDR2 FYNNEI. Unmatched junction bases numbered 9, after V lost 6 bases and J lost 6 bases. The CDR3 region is CASRKVDRGGEQYF. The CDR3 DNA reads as TGTGCCAGCAGGAAAGTGGACAGGGGAGGCGAGCAGTACTTC.

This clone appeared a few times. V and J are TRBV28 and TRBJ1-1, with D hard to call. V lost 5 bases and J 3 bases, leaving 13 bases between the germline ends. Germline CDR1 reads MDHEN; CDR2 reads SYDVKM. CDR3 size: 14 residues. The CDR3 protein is CASSPLIRHTEAFF. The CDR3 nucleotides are TGTGCCAGCAGTCCGCTTATACGACACACTGAAGCTTTCTTT.

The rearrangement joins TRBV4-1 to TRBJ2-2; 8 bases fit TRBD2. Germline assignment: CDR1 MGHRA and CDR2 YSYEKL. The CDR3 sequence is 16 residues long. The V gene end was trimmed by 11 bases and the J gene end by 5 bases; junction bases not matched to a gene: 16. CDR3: CARGRSGGGETGELFF. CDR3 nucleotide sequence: TGCGCCCGCGGGAGGTCTGGGGGGGGTGAAACCGGGGAGCTGTTTTTT.

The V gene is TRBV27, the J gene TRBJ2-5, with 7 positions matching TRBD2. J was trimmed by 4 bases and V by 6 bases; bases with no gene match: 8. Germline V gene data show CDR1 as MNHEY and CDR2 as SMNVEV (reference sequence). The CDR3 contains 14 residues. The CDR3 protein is CASSRWEGGETQYF. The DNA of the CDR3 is TGTGCCAGCAGCCGTTGGGAGGGTGGAGAGACCCAGTACTTC.

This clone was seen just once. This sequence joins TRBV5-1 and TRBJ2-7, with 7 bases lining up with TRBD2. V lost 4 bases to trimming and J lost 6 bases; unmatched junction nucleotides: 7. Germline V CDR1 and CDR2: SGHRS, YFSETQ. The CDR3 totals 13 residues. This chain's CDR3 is CASSAAGDSEQYF. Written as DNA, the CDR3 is TGCGCCAGCAGCGCCGCGGGGGACTCCGAGCAGTACTTC.

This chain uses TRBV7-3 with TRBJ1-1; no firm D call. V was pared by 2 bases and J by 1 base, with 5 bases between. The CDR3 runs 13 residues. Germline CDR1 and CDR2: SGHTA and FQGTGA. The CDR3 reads CASSLLRNTEAFF. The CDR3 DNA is TGTGCCAGCAGCTTACTGAGGAACACTGAAGCTTTCTTT.

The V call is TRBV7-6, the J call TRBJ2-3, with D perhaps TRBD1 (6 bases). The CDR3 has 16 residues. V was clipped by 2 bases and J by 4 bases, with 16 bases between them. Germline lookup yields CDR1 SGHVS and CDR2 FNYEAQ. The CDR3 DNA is TGTGCCAGCAGCTTATTTCAGGGGCGCGGCCCAGATACGCAGTATTTT. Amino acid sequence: CASSLFQGRGPDTQYF.

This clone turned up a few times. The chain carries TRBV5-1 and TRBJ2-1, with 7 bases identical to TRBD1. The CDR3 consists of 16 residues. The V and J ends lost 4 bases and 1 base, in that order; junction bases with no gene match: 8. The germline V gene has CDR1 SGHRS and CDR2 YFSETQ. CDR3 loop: CASSTGQARSYNEQFF. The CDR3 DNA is TGCGCCAGCAGCACCGGACAGGCGAGGTCCTACAATGAGCAGTTCTTC. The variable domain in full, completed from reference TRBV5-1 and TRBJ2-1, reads KAGVTQTPRYLIKTRGQQVTLSCSPISGHRSVSWYQQTPGQGLQFLFEYFSETQRNKGNFPGRFSGRQFSNSRSEMNVSTLELGDSALYLCASSTGQARSYNEQFFGPGTRLTVL.